This T cell receptor beta chain appears in the sequencing data of a study of blood T cell repertoires in COVID-19. Overall study: Specimens from acute and convalescent COVID-19 originated in the United States, Italy and Spain. T cells, B-cell-depleted T cells, or PBMCs supplied cDNA or gDNA.

As handled by the study authors: Amplification from reference gene primers served as the basis for estimated nucleated cell counts. Sequenced by immunoSEQ multiplex PCR; TCRdb stores in-frame clones only, minus some. That table furnishes V, J and clone size, whereas the DNA furnished D and trimming. The sample carries about 290,000 clones, about nine tenths recorded once. Trimming stripped 6 bases from V and 0 bases from J, with 11 bases between. CDR1 is MNHEY and CDR2 is SVGAGI in the germline V gene. CDR3 length: 14 amino acids. The source is a woman in her 40s who had recovered from COVID-19. The chain recombines TRBV6-5 with TRBJ1-1; no definite D call. The sequenced material came from peripheral blood. CDR3 sequence (DNA): TGTGCCAGCAGGGGAGGAGGAATGAACACTGAAGCTTTCTTT. Residues: CASRGGGMNTEAFF.